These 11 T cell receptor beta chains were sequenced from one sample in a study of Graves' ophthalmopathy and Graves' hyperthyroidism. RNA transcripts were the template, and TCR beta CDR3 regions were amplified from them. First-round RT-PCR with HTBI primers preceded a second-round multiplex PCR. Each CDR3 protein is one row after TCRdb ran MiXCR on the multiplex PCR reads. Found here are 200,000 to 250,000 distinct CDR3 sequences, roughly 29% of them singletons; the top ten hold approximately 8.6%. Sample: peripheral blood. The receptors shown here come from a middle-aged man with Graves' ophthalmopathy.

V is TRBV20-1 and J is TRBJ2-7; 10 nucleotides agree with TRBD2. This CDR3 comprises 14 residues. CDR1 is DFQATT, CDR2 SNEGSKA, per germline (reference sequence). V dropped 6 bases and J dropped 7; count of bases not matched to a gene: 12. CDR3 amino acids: CSAPIAGGPAEQYF. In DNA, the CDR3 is TGCAGTGCCCCGATAGCGGGAGGCCCGGCTGAGCAGTACTTC.

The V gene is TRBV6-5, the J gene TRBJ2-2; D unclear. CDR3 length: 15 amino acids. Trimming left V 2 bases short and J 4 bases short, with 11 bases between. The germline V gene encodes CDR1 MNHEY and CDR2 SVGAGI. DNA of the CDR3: TGTGCCAGCAGTTACGGAGCTCTGGGCACCGGGGAGCTGTTTTTT. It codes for CASSYGALGTGELFF.

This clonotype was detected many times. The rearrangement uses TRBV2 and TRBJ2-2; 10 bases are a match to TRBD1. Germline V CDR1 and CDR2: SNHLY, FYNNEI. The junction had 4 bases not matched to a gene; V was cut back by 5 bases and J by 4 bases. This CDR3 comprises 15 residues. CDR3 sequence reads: CASSKRTGGTGELFF. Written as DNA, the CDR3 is TGTGCCAGCAGTAAAAGGACAGGGGGCACCGGGGAGCTGTTTTTT.

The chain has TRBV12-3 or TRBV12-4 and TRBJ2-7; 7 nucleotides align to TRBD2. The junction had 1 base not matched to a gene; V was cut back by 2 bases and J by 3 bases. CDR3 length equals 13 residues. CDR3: CASSLLAVYEQYF. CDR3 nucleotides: TGTGCCAGCAGTTTACTAGCGGTCTACGAGCAGTACTTC.

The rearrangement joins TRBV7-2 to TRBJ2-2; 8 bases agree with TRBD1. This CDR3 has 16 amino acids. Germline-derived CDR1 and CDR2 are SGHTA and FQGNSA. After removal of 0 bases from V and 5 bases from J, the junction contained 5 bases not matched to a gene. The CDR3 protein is CASSLAAGGGTGELFF. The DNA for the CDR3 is TGTGCCAGCAGCTTAGCGGCAGGGGGCGGTACCGGGGAGCTGTTTTTT.

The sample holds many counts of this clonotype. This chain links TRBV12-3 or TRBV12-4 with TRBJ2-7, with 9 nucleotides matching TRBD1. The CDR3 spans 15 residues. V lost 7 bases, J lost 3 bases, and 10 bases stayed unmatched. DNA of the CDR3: TGTGCCAGCACCACGGTGGGACAGGGTATCTACGAGCAGTACTTC. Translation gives CASTTVGQGIYEQYF.

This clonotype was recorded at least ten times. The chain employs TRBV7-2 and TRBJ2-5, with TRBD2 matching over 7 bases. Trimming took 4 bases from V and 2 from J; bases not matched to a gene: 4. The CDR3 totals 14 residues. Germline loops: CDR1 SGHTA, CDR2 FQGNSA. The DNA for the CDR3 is TGTGCCAGCAGCTACCAGCGGGGACAAGAGACCCAGTACTTC. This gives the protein CASSYQRGQETQYF. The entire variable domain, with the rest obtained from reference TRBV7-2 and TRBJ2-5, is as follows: GAGVSQSPSNKVTEKGKDVELRCDPISGHTALYWYRQSLGQGLEFLIYFQGNSAPDKSGLPSDRFSAERTGGSVSTLTIQRTQQEDSAVYLCASSYQRGQETQYFGPGTRLLVL.

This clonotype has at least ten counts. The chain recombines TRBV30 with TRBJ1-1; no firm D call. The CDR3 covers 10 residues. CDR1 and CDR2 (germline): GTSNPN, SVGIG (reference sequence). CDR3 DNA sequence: TGTGCTCTCGGACCGCCTGAAGCTTTCTTT. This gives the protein CALGPPEAFF.

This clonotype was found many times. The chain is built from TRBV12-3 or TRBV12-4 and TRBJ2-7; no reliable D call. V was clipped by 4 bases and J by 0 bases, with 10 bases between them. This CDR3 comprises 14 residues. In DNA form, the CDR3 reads TGTGCCAGCAGTTCCGGACCGTACTCCTACGAGCAGTACTTC. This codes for CASSSGPYSYEQYF.

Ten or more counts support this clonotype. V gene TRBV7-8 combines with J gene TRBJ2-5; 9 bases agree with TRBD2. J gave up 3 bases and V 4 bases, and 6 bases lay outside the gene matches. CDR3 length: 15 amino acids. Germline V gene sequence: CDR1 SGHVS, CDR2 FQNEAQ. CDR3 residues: CASSYRLAEEETQYF. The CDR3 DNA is TGTGCCAGCAGCTACCGACTAGCGGAGGAAGAGACCCAGTACTTC.

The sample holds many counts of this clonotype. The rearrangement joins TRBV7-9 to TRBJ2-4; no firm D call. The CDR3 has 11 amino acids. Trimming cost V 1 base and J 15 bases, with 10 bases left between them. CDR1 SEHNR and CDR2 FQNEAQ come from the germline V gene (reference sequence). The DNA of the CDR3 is TGTGCCAGCAGCTTAGGCCAGAAGGTGTACTTC. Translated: CASSLGQKVYF.